This T cell receptor beta chain was found in a study of OX40 agonist ivuxolimab in advanced cancers. Looking at the study overall: Every 2 weeks, patients got intravenous ivuxolimab at one of six dose levels (0.01-10 mg/kg).

Trimming left V 3 bases short and J 7 bases short, with 4 bases between. The CDR3 has 11 amino acids. Germline V gene lookup returns CDR1 LNHDA and CDR2 SQIVND (reference sequence). Note on this clone: Its specificity is unknown.

Sequencing used immunoSEQ multiplex PCR; TCRdb keeps in-frame clones, though not all of them. The sample records 48,000 or so clones, around 80% being singletons. Overall study findings and caveats: More expanded clones were seen, on average, in CD8+ T cells than in CD4+. Specificity for antigen went undetermined in the expanded peripheral T cells.

The rearrangement links TRBV19 to TRBJ2-1, with D unresolved. This receptor was identified in an adult with an advanced solid tumor such as melanoma, head and neck, liver or kidney cancer. Material: CD4+ or CD8+ T cells sorted from blood, obtained in a trial of the OX40 agonist ivuxolimab. The CDR3 nucleotides are TGTGCCAGTAGTATGGGGAATGAGCAGTTCTTC. Its protein is CASSMGNEQFF.